The 8 T cell receptor beta chains below all came from one sample that was sequenced in a study of cytomegalovirus exposure and HLA in healthy donors. 13 Jbeta primers and 60 Vbeta primers were used for the PCR. Sequencing was performed with immunoSEQ multiplex PCR; in TCRdb, only in-frame clones are kept and a portion is missing. This listing includes some 130,000 clones. Specimen: PBMCs. These TCRs come from a man younger than 30 in good health and CMV-seronegative.

The chain combines TRBV30 with TRBJ2-7; no clear D. V shed 2 bases and J shed 7 bases, with 12 bases lying between them. There are 12 residues in the CDR3. Per the germline V gene, CDR1 is GTSNPN and CDR2 is SVGIG (reference sequence). CDR3 DNA: TGTGCCTGGAGTACCTCCGAGGAGGAGCAGTACTTC. Translated: CAWSTSEEEQYF.

This sequence joins TRBV7-9 and TRBJ2-3; TRBD2 aligns across 13 bases. V shed 5 bases and J 3 bases; nucleotides not matched to a gene: 5. Germline loops: CDR1 SEHNR, CDR2 FQNEAQ (reference sequence). This CDR3 spans 16 amino acids. CDR3 DNA sequence: TGTGCCAGCAGCCCCCGACTAGCGGGAGGAACAGATACGCAGTATTTT. This gives the protein CASSPRLAGGTDTQYF.

The V and J genes are TRBV27 and TRBJ1-1, with 7 positions matching TRBD1. This CDR3 is built from 15 residues. CDR1 is MNHEY and CDR2 is SMNVEV in the germline V gene (reference sequence). V dropped 1 base and J dropped 4; count of bases not matched to a gene: 6. The chain's CDR3 is CASSLYDRAPTEAFF. CDR3 nucleotide sequence: TGTGCCAGCAGTTTATACGACAGGGCCCCCACTGAAGCTTTCTTT.

This chain joins TRBV5-4 and TRBJ1-1; TRBD1 aligns across 7 bases. The germline gives CDR1 SGHNT, CDR2 YYREEE (reference sequence). Losses at the gene ends were 6 bases for V and 1 base for J; bases not matched to a gene: 9. This CDR3 spans 15 amino acids. The CDR3 protein is CASNPRQGSNTEAFF. The CDR3 DNA sequence: TGTGCCAGCAACCCCAGACAGGGTTCGAACACTGAAGCTTTCTTT.

The chain recombines TRBV7-9 with TRBJ1-6, with 7 nucleotides matching TRBD1. The CDR3 length is 14 residues. Trimming cost V 4 bases and J 10 bases; bases outside gene matches: 7. Per the germline V gene, CDR1 is SEHNR and CDR2 is FQNEAQ (reference sequence). CDR3 in amino acids: CASSSQGGGSPLHF. In DNA form, the CDR3 reads TGTGCCAGCAGCTCCCAGGGGGGCGGATCACCCCTCCACTTT.

This chain uses TRBV5-6 with TRBJ2-6; 7 bases fit TRBD1. Germline loops: CDR1 SGHDT, CDR2 YYEEEE. Germline trimming cut 7 bases from V and 8 bases from J; bases unmatched to any gene: 12. This CDR3 has 15 residues. The CDR3 region has the DNA TGTGCCAGCGTATTCATTAAACAGGGGCCCAACGTCCTGACTTTC. Protein product: CASVFIKQGPNVLTF.

CDR3 nucleotide sequence: TGTGCCAGCAGCCCGGGACTAGCGGAAGAGCAGTTCTTC. Protein product: CASSPGLAEEQFF. The rearrangement links TRBV11-2 to TRBJ2-1; 11 nucleotides align to TRBD2. The V gene's germline CDR1 is SGHAT and CDR2 FQNNGV. The length of the CDR3 is 13 residues. V shed 5 bases and J 10 bases; nucleotides not matched to a gene: 4.

The V and J genes are TRBV7-8 and TRBJ2-3, with a tentative D call TRBD1 (6 bases). This CDR3 is 13 amino acids long. V lost 5 bases, J lost 7 bases, and 13 bases lay in between. Germline V lookup: CDR1 SGHVS, CDR2 FQNEAQ. The CDR3 reads CASSPLGANTQYF. The CDR3 coding sequence is TGTGCCAGCAGCCCACTGGGGGCGAATACGCAGTATTTT.